A single sample is the source of the 29 T cell receptor beta chains below, sequenced in a study of blood T cell repertoires in COVID-19. The protocol was immunoSEQ multiplex PCR, while the TCRdb copy is restricted to in-frame clones and leaves out a portion. The sample has about 190,000 clones, about 80% seen once. Sequencing used peripheral blood. The receptors originated from a man aged 60 to 75 with acute or convalescent COVID-19.

V and J are TRBV5-1 and TRBJ1-3; 7 bases line up with TRBD1. With 4 bases clipped from V and 0 bases from J, the junction kept 7 bases outside the gene matches. CDR3 length: 16 amino acids. The germline V gene has CDR1 SGHRS and CDR2 YFSETQ. CDR3 residues: CASSPGTVSSGNTIYF. The CDR3 DNA reads TGCGCCAGCAGCCCAGGGACAGTCTCCTCTGGAAACACCATATATTTT.

The V call is TRBV6-5, the J call TRBJ2-5, with TRBD1 as a possible D gene (6 bases). CDR3 length: 14 amino acids. Trimming removed 8 bases from V and 5 bases from J, with 18 bases in between. The V gene's germline CDR1 is MNHEY and CDR2 SVGAGI. The DNA of the CDR3 is TGTGCCAGCCAACGGGTTTGGGGGCTGGAGACCCAGTACTTC. It specifies CASQRVWGLETQYF.

This chain links TRBV12-5 with TRBJ1-4; TRBD1 matches 7 bases. CDR1 and CDR2 from the germline V gene are LGHNT and FRNRAP. The trim removed 6 bases at V and 8 bases at J, leaving 9 bases unmatched. The CDR3 is 14 amino acids. As DNA, the CDR3 is TGTGCTAGTGGCCTCGGACAGGCGGGAGAAAAACTGTTTTTT. Residues: CASGLGQAGEKLFF.

This clone was recorded at least ten times. The gene calls are TRBV12-3 or TRBV12-4 and TRBJ2-1; 8 bases agree with TRBD2. V gave up 8 bases and J gave up 6 bases; unmatched junction bases: 6. The CDR3 extends over 13 amino acids. The CDR3 region has the DNA TGTGCCAGCGGGACTAGTTCGTCCAATGAGCAGTTCTTC. Protein: CASGTSSSNEQFF.

V gene TRBV4-3 combines with J gene TRBJ1-2; tentatively, D is TRBD1 (5 bases). The V end was cut by 0 bases, the J end by 0 bases, with 11 bases between. The CDR3 has 16 amino acids. Germline CDR1 LGHNA, CDR2 YSLEER. The CDR3 here is CASSQDTTASNYGYTF. The CDR3 nucleotides are TGCGCCAGCAGCCAAGACACGACAGCCTCTAACTATGGCTACACCTTC.

V and J are TRBV6-2 or TRBV6-3 and TRBJ1-5, with D unresolved. Per germline, CDR1 MNHEY and CDR2 SVGEGT. The germline V and J ends were trimmed by 0 bases and 1 base, with 4 bases remaining between them. The CDR3 totals 14 residues. As DNA, the CDR3 is TGTGCCAGCAGTTACTCCGTCAGCAATCAGCCCCAGCATTTT. Translating gives CASSYSVSNQPQHF.

The rearrangement joins TRBV12-5 to TRBJ2-4, with D perhaps TRBD1 (6 bases). The germline V gene encodes CDR1 LGHNT and CDR2 FRNRAP. Between the trimmed V and J ends, which lost 3 bases and 1 base, there was a span of 13 bases. This CDR3 spans 16 amino acids. CDR3 protein: CASGFRRGLAKNIQYF. The CDR3 DNA follows: TGTGCTAGTGGTTTCCGCAGGGGTCTGGCCAAAAACATTCAGTACTTC.

The rearrangement joins TRBV21-1 to TRBJ2-2; the tabulated D call, TRBD1, remains unverified against the DNA. TRBV21-1 is a documented pseudogene. This CDR3 has 15 amino acids. CDR3 amino acids: CASSTPGQGARELFF. DNA for the CDR3: TGTGCCAGCAGCACCCCGGGACAGGGGGCTCGGGAGCTGTTTTTT.

The chain employs TRBV3-1 (or the pseudogene TRBV3-2) and TRBJ2-1; the match to TRBD2 covers 9 bases. Germline V gene lookup returns CDR1 LGHDT and CDR2 YNNKEL (reference sequence). With V trimmed by 3 bases and J by 6 bases, 9 bases remained unmatched. This CDR3 region has 16 residues. Written as DNA, the CDR3 is TGTGCCAGCAGCCAGCTAGCGGGAAGGCGTCTCAATGAGCAGTTCTTC. Protein product: CASSQLAGRRLNEQFF.

This clone has more than one count but fewer than ten. The chain recombines TRBV2 with TRBJ2-5; 8 bases map to TRBD2. V trimming: 3 bases; J trimming: 5 bases; junction bases outside the gene matches: 11. This CDR3 is built from 16 residues. Germline CDR1 SNHLY, CDR2 FYNNEI. CDR3 sequence reads: CASSEGGLGADETQYF. DNA for the CDR3: TGTGCCAGCAGTGAGGGGGGACTAGGGGCGGATGAGACCCAGTACTTC.

Only one count was recorded for this clone. The chain carries TRBV29-1 and TRBJ2-5; D is unresolved. V lost 4 bases to trimming and J lost 5 bases, with 14 bases between them. CDR3 length equals 13 residues. Germline values: CDR1 SQVTM, CDR2 ANQGSEA. The CDR3 sequence: CSVGVGGYETQYF. The CDR3 region has the DNA TGCAGCGTTGGGGTAGGCGGTTACGAGACCCAGTACTTC.

This clone was observed a few times. This chain connects TRBV30 to TRBJ1-2; 8 bases line up with TRBD1. The CDR3 extends over 15 amino acids. Germline V lookup: CDR1 GTSNPN, CDR2 SVGIG (reference sequence). With 2 bases clipped from V and 1 base from J, the junction kept 6 bases outside the gene matches. The CDR3 DNA sequence: TGTGCCTGGAGTCCTCAGGGGGCATTTAACTATGGCTACACCTTC. It encodes CAWSPQGAFNYGYTF. Looking up the rest from reference TRBV30 and TRBJ1-2 gives the full variable domain: SQTIHQWPATLVQPVGSPLSLECTVEGTSNPNLYWYRQAAGRGLQLLFYSVGIGQISSEVPQNLSASRPQDRQFILSSKKLLLSDSGFYLCAWSPQGAFNYGYTFGSGTRLTVV.

The chain has TRBV18 and TRBJ2-5; perhaps TRBD1 as D (8 bases). This CDR3 has 16 amino acids. Deletions cut 1 base from V and 5 bases from J, with 17 bases between. Germline values: CDR1 KGHSH, CDR2 LQKENI. CDR3 amino acids: CASSPLQGGNSETQYF. The CDR3 DNA is TGTGCCAGCTCACCACTACAGGGGGGGAATTCGGAGACCCAGTACTTC.

The rearrangement joins TRBV7-9 to TRBJ2-3, with 16 bases lining up with TRBD2. J was trimmed by 4 bases and V by 4 bases; bases with no gene match: 2. The CDR3 is 16 residues long. Germline values: CDR1 SEHNR, CDR2 FQNEAQ (reference sequence). The CDR3 coding sequence is TGTGCCAGCAGCTCGGGACTAGCGGGAGGGCCAGATACGCAGTATTTT. Translated, it gives CASSSGLAGGPDTQYF.

J is TRBJ1-4 and V is TRBV9; a possible D gene is TRBD1 (5 bases). Germline V gives CDR1 SGDLS, CDR2 YYNGEE. V was shortened by 4 bases and J by 7 bases, with 20 bases between the two germline ends. The CDR3 is 16 amino acids. The CDR3 sequence: CASSPHAGGLSEKLFF. The CDR3 DNA sequence: TGTGCCAGCAGCCCCCACGCGGGGGGTCTATCTGAAAAACTGTTTTTT.

The V and J genes are TRBV10-3 and TRBJ1-1, with D possibly TRBD1 on 6 matching bases. V gave up 3 bases and J gave up 5 bases, with 13 bases separating them. The CDR3 sequence is 14 residues long. The germline CDR1 and CDR2 sequences are ENHRY and SYGVKD. CDR3 in DNA: TGTGCCATCAGTGAACAGGGTGGGCGAACTGAAGCTTTCTTT. Translation: CAISEQGGRTEAFF.

The chain carries TRBV7-3 and TRBJ2-5, with TRBD1 matching over 8 bases. The CDR3 is 14 residues long. Per germline, CDR1 SGHTA and CDR2 FQGTGA. The trim removed 2 bases at V and 5 bases at J, leaving 4 bases unmatched. For the CDR3, the DNA is TGTGCCAGCAGCTTATCAGGGGGCGCGGAGACCCAGTACTTC. Translated, it gives CASSLSGGAETQYF.

The chain combines TRBV15 with TRBJ1-5; 7 bases are shared with TRBD1. V dropped 0 bases and J dropped 5; count of bases not matched to a gene: 7. The CDR3 runs 16 residues. Per germline, CDR1 LNHNV and CDR2 YYDKDF (reference sequence). The CDR3 here is CATSRDRGTDHQPQHF. The CDR3 DNA follows: TGTGCCACCAGCAGAGATCGGGGGACAGATCATCAGCCCCAGCATTTT.

About this clone itself: The sample holds other DNA sequences that translate to the same CDR3. This sequence joins TRBV18 and TRBJ1-4; D is unresolved. Per germline, CDR1 KGHSH and CDR2 LQKENI. The ends were cut back, 4 bases at V and 8 bases at J, with 11 bases in the middle. CDR3 length equals 13 residues. The CDR3 DNA follows: TGTGCCAGCTCACGGGGTCGGGGAGAAAAACTGTTTTTT. Translation: CASSRGRGEKLFF.

The chain uses TRBV11-2 and TRBJ2-3; no definite D call. The germline V gene encodes CDR1 SGHAT and CDR2 FQNNGV. V lost 0 bases to trimming and J lost 0 bases, with 7 bases between them. CDR3 length: 15 residues. This CDR3 reads CASSLDTHSTDTQYF. CDR3 nucleotides: TGTGCCAGCAGCTTAGACACACACAGCACAGATACGCAGTATTTT.

The genes are TRBV11-2 and TRBJ1-2; D unclear. Germline assignment: CDR1 SGHAT and CDR2 FQNNGV. Trimming left V 1 base short and J 7 bases short, with 7 bases between. The CDR3 contains 12 residues. The chain's CDR3 is CASSLGSIGYTF. The CDR3 nucleotides read TGTGCCAGCAGCTTAGGGTCTATTGGCTACACCTTC. Filled out from reference TRBV11-2 and TRBJ1-2, the complete variable domain reads EAGVAQSPRYKIIEKRQSVAFWCNPISGHATLYWYQQILGQGPKLLIQFQNNGVVDDSQLPKDRFSAERLKGVDSTLKIQPAKLEDSAVYLCASSLGSIGYTFGSGTRLTVV.

This rearrangement joins TRBV6-1 to TRBJ2-1; tentative D call: TRBD2 (6 bases). Trimming removed 0 bases at V and 3 bases at J, with 9 bases between. The germline gives CDR1 MNHNS, CDR2 SASEGT. The CDR3 has 15 amino acids. The CDR3 here is CASSEAGLHYNEQFF. The CDR3 nucleotides read TGTGCCAGCAGTGAAGCGGGACTTCACTACAATGAGCAGTTCTTC.

The chain joins TRBV9 to TRBJ1-5; D not certain. The CDR3 is made up of 13 amino acids. Germline values: CDR1 SGDLS, CDR2 YYNGEE. With 3 bases removed from V and 5 bases from J, the gap between germline ends came to 9 bases. Here the CDR3 reads CASSAAEDQPQHF. Here the CDR3 DNA reads TGTGCCAGCAGCGCCGCAGAGGATCAGCCCCAGCATTTT.

V is TRBV3-1 (or the pseudogene TRBV3-2) and J is TRBJ2-3; tentative D call: TRBD1 (6 bases). Trimming left V 3 bases short and J 5 bases short, with 24 bases between. The CDR3 contains 18 residues. From germline, CDR1 is LGHDT and CDR2 YNNKEL (reference sequence). The CDR3 is CASSHLGGALLKRDTQYF. The CDR3 DNA reads as TGTGCCAGCAGCCATCTAGGGGGTGCATTGCTGAAAAGAGATACGCAGTATTTT.

The chain uses TRBV2 and TRBJ2-3; D is possibly TRBD2 (6 bases). The germline CDR1 and CDR2 sequences are SNHLY and FYNNEI. The CDR3 is made up of 15 amino acids. The ends were cut back, 7 bases at V and 3 bases at J, with 17 bases in the middle. The CDR3, as DNA: TGTGCCAGCAAGGGCAGGCTAGCGTTTACAGATACGCAGTATTTT. Protein sequence: CASKGRLAFTDTQYF.

This clone was counted once. The V and J genes are TRBV7-2 and TRBJ1-5; D is uncertain. Trimming shortened V by 4 bases and J by 0 bases, and 10 bases separated the two germline ends. From germline, CDR1 is SGHTA and CDR2 FQGNSA. The CDR3 is 15 residues long. The CDR3 sequence: CASSSGDGSNQPQHF. Here the CDR3 DNA reads TGTGCCAGCAGCTCGGGAGACGGTAGCAATCAGCCCCAGCATTTT.

In this sample, this clone turned up a few times. This chain connects TRBV18 to TRBJ2-1; 7 bases fit TRBD2. CDR3 length: 16 residues. Germline V gene lookup returns CDR1 KGHSH and CDR2 LQKENI. Germline trimming cut 1 base from V and 2 bases from J; bases unmatched to any gene: 5. The CDR3: CASSPRGGGTYNEQFF. CDR3 DNA: TGTGCCAGCTCACCACGAGGCGGGGGAACCTACAATGAGCAGTTCTTC.

This clone was seen more than once but under ten times. The genes are TRBV4-1 and TRBJ1-2, with TRBD1 identical over 10 bases. The germline CDR1 and CDR2 sequences are MGHRA and YSYEKL. With V trimmed by 1 base and J by 11 bases, 22 bases remained unmatched. This CDR3 has 19 amino acids. CDR3 in amino acids: CASSQGGPLLPTGGAEYTF. CDR3 nucleotide sequence: TGCGCCAGCAGCCAAGGCGGCCCCCTCCTACCGACAGGGGGCGCGGAATACACCTTC.

The chain employs TRBV5-1 and TRBJ1-1; D perhaps matches TRBD1 (5 bases). Germline V gene sequence: CDR1 SGHRS, CDR2 YFSETQ. This CDR3 region has 14 residues. Trimming took off 5 bases at V and 6 bases at J, with 17 bases between the two ends. The DNA for the CDR3 is TGCGCCAGCAGTCTGGGGGGTCACCCTTCTGAAGCTTTCTTT. It encodes CASSLGGHPSEAFF.